This T cell receptor (beta chain) derives from a study of T cells in Graves' hyperthyroidism and ophthalmopathy. Study results and limitations: Ophthalmopathy and stable hyperthyroidism were told apart by a 13 V-J model.

RNA transcripts were the template for amplifying TCR beta CDR3 regions. With the HTBI primer set, the TCR CDR3 went through a first round of RT-PCR. In TCRdb, the multiplex PCR reads were re-called with MiXCR into one record per CDR3 protein. This table has hundreds of thousands of distinct CDR3 sequences, around 14% appearing once. Germline values: CDR1 LNHDA, CDR2 SQIVND (reference sequence). V was pared by 3 bases and J by 4 bases, with 8 bases of the junction left unmatched. The CDR3 contains 16 residues. Comments on this clonotype: Its specificity is not known.

The J gene is TRBJ2-3, the V gene TRBV19; 9 bases agree with TRBD2. The sequenced sample was blood. This clonotype originated in a woman in her thirties with Graves' hyperthyroidism that later progressed to Graves' ophthalmopathy. CDR3 sequence (DNA): TGTGCCAGTAGTATCCCGGGTAGCGGGAGACCAGATACGCAGTATTTT. Translated, it gives CASSIPGSGRPDTQYF.